The clone carrying this T cell receptor beta chain was detected only once. Authors' analysis steps: Counts of nucleated cells, estimated from reference gene primer amplification, were obtained. The repertoire was sequenced with immunoSEQ multiplex PCR; TCRdb's copy has only in-frame clones and lacks some. For V, J and clone size, that table is used; D and trimming come from the DNA. The sample includes about 260,000 clones, approximately 86% of them seen just once. The sample belongs to a study of blood T cell repertoires in COVID-19. Study-wide background: The cDNA or gDNA used as material had been derived from T cells, B-cell-depleted T cells, or PBMCs.

The V gene's germline CDR1 is SGHDT and CDR2 YYEEEE. The V segment lost 3 bases and the J segment 6 bases; nucleotides outside the gene matches: 4. The CDR3 consists of 13 residues. The TCR was taken from a man aged 25-45 years with active or convalescent COVID-19. Sequencing used peripheral blood. V and J are TRBV5-6 and TRBJ1-2; the match to TRBD1 covers 8 bases. The CDR3 loop is CASSWTGPDGYTF. CDR3 DNA sequence: TGTGCCAGCAGCTGGACAGGGCCGGATGGCTACACCTTC. Full variable domain (outside the CDR3, taken from reference TRBV5-6 and TRBJ1-2): DAGVTQSPTHLIKTRGQQVTLRCSPKSGHDTVSWYQQALGQGPQFIFQYYEEEERQRGNFPDRFSGHQFPNYSSELNVNALLLGDSALYLCASSWTGPDGYTFGSGTRLTVV.